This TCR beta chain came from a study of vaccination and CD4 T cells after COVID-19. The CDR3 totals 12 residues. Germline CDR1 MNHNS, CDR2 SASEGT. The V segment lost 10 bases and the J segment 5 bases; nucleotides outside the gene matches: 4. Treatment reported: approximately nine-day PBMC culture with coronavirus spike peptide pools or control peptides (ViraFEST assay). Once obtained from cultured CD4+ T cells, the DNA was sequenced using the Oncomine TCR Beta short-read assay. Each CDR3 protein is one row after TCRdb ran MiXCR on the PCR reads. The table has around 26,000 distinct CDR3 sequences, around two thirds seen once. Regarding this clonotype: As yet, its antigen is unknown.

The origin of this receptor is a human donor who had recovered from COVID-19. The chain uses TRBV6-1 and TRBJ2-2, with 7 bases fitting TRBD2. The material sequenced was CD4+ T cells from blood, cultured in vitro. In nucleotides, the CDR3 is TGTGCCACGGGAGGATTTACCGGGGAGCTGTTTTTT. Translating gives CATGGFTGELFF.